The rows below give T cell receptor beta chains drawn from one sample of a study of regulatory T cells in long-lasting Graves disease. TCRdb re-called the multiplex PCR reads through MiXCR, storing one row per CDR3 protein. Of 420,000 or so distinct CDR3 sequences in the sample, about a sixth were seen once. This sample was also put to use in a study of T cells in Graves' hyperthyroidism and ophthalmopathy.

Sequenced material: peripheral blood mononuclear cells (PBMCs), taken at new diagnosis, from a patient treated with antithyroid drugs. These receptors all come from a woman aged 18-30 years with Graves disease. CDR3s include the opening cysteine and the closing phenylalanine or tryptophan. D genes are given only for firm matches. Clone size is shown for a subset of rows, as once, few, many or a class of expanded clone.

CDR3: CASSIRPYEQFF
DNA: TGTGCCAGTAGCATTCGCCCCTATGAGCAGTTCTTC
size: few
V: TRBV19
D: .
length: 12
J: TRBJ2-1

CDR3: CASSSSRGSGSLSGWLNEQFF
DNA: TGTGCCAGCAGTTCCTCAAGGGGGAGCGGGAGCTTGAGTGGGTGGCTCAATGAGCAGTTCTTC
size: many
V: TRBV27
D: TRBD2
length: 21
J: TRBJ2-1

CDR3: CASSQPTSVFNEQFF
DNA: TGTGCCAGCAGCCAACCGACTAGCGTATTCAATGAGCAGTTCTTC
size: .
V: TRBV4-2
D: TRBD2
length: 15
J: TRBJ2-1

CDR3: CASSARQGGRSTNYGYTF
DNA: TGTGCCAGCAGCGCGAGACAGGGTGGGCGATCTACTAACTATGGCTACACCTTC
size: .
V: TRBV7-9
D: TRBD1
length: 18
J: TRBJ1-2

CDR3: CASSLRARTPYEQYF
DNA: TGTGCCAGCAGTCTCCGCGCACGAACCCCCTACGAGCAGTACTTC
size: many
V: TRBV6-1
D: .
length: 15
J: TRBJ2-7

CDR3: CASSEALGSGGRDTQYF
DNA: TGTGCCAGCAGCGAGGCCCTGGGTAGCGGGGGGAGAGATACGCAGTATTTT
size: few
V: TRBV7-3
D: TRBD2
length: 17
J: TRBJ2-3

CDR3: CASSPRYRATDTQYF
DNA: TGTGCCAGCAGCCCCCGTTACAGGGCCACAGATACGCAGTATTTT
size: many
V: TRBV7-9
D: .
length: 15
J: TRBJ2-3

CDR3: CASSADRDYGYTF
DNA: TGTGCCAGCAGTGCCGACCGGGACTATGGCTACACCTTC
size: few
V: TRBV6-1
D: .
length: 13
J: TRBJ1-2

CDR3: CASSPLRGLVELETQYF
DNA: TGTGCCAGCAGTCCACTCAGGGGGTTGGTGGAGTTAGAGACCCAGTACTTC
size: .
V: TRBV27
D: TRBD1
length: 17
J: TRBJ2-5

CDR3: CASSSGLALVYEQYF
DNA: TGTGCCAGCAGTTCCGGACTAGCTTTAGTCTACGAGCAGTACTTC
size: many
V: TRBV12-3/TRBV12-4
D: TRBD2
length: 15
J: TRBJ2-7

CDR3: CASYGFSGTGELFF
DNA: TGTGCCAGCTACGGATTCAGCGGGACCGGGGAGCTGTTTTTT
size: many
V: TRBV28
D: .
length: 14
J: TRBJ2-2

CDR3: CASTGTETYEQYF
DNA: TGTGCCAGCACAGGGACAGAAACCTACGAGCAGTACTTC
size: few
V: TRBV6-1
D: TRBD1
length: 13
J: TRBJ2-7

CDR3: CASSLSTQETQYF
DNA: TGTGCCAGCAGCTTAAGCACCCAAGAGACCCAGTACTTC
size: few
V: TRBV7-9
D: .
length: 13
J: TRBJ2-5

CDR3: CASSLLAGQYSEQFF
DNA: TGCGCCAGCAGTCTACTAGCGGGGCAATACAGTGAGCAGTTCTTC
size: many
V: TRBV10-2
D: TRBD2
length: 15
J: TRBJ2-1

CDR3: CASSLFQGSNEQFF
DNA: TGTGCCAGCAGCTTATTCCAGGGATCCAATGAGCAGTTCTTC
size: many
V: TRBV7-3
D: .
length: 14
J: TRBJ2-1

CDR3: CASSLGQTGYTF
DNA: TGTGCCAGCAGTTTAGGGCAGACTGGCTACACCTTC
size: .
V: TRBV12-3/TRBV12-4
D: .
length: 12
J: TRBJ1-2

CDR3: CASSLGQGRNEQYF
DNA: TGTGCCAGCAGTTTAGGGCAGGGGAGGAACGAGCAGTACTTC
size: many
V: TRBV28
D: .
length: 14
J: TRBJ2-7

CDR3: CASGLMGGSYNEQFF
DNA: TGTGCCAGCGGTTTGATGGGGGGCTCCTACAATGAGCAGTTCTTC
size: few
V: TRBV12-3/TRBV12-4
D: .
length: 15
J: TRBJ2-1

CDR3: CATSDSNQPQHF
DNA: TGTGCCACCAGTGACTCTAATCAGCCCCAGCATTTT
size: .
V: TRBV24-1
D: .
length: 12
J: TRBJ1-5

CDR3: CASSDGTHATNEQFF
DNA: TGTGCCAGTAGTGACGGGACCCACGCGACGAATGAGCAGTTCTTC
size: few
V: TRBV19
D: .
length: 15
J: TRBJ2-1

CDR3: CASSSRLETQYF
DNA: TGTGCCAGCAGTTCTAGGTTAGAGACCCAGTACTTC
size: many
V: TRBV28
D: .
length: 12
J: TRBJ2-5

CDR3: CASRRPQSNAIQYF
DNA: TGTGCCAGCAGGAGGCCCCAAAGTAACGCCATTCAGTACTTC
size: .
V: TRBV28
D: .
length: 14
J: TRBJ2-4

CDR3: CASSPRTSGGHEQFF
DNA: TGTGCCAGCAGTCCGCGGACTAGCGGGGGCCATGAGCAGTTCTTC
size: .
V: TRBV6-2/TRBV6-3
D: TRBD2
length: 15
J: TRBJ2-1

CDR3: CASSALPLNTEAFF
DNA: TGTGCCAGCAGTGCTCTACCCCTGAACACTGAAGCTTTCTTT
size: many
V: TRBV6-1
D: .
length: 14
J: TRBJ1-1

CDR3: CATSREKGGNEQFF
DNA: TGTGCCACCAGCAGAGAGAAAGGGGGCAATGAGCAGTTCTTC
size: many
V: TRBV15
D: .
length: 14
J: TRBJ2-1

CDR3: CASSQDRRGYGELFF
DNA: TGTGCCAGCAGCCAAGATAGGAGGGGGTACGGGGAGCTGTTTTTT
size: .
V: TRBV3-1
D: .
length: 15
J: TRBJ2-2

CDR3: CASGLLEDTEAFF
DNA: TGTGCTAGTGGTTTGCTAGAGGACACTGAAGCTTTCTTT
size: .
V: TRBV12-5
D: .
length: 13
J: TRBJ1-1

CDR3: CASTGQVPYEQYF
DNA: TGTGCCAGCACGGGACAGGTCCCCTACGAGCAGTACTTC
size: many
V: TRBV28
D: TRBD1
length: 13
J: TRBJ2-7

CDR3: CASSLALRGLAEETQYF
DNA: TGTGCCAGCAGTTTAGCGCTGAGGGGACTAGCGGAAGAGACCCAGTACTTC
size: .
V: TRBV12-3/TRBV12-4
D: TRBD2
length: 17
J: TRBJ2-5

CDR3: CSASGTSGRARDTQYF
DNA: TGCAGTGCTTCCGGGACTAGCGGGAGGGCCCGGGATACGCAGTATTTT
size: many
V: TRBV20-1
D: TRBD2
length: 16
J: TRBJ2-3

CDR3: CASSLGTYGYTF
DNA: TGTGCCAGCAGTTTAGGAACCTATGGCTACACCTTC
size: .
V: TRBV28
D: .
length: 12
J: TRBJ1-2

CDR3: CASSSPYEQYF
DNA: TGTGCCAGCAGTTCCCCCTACGAGCAGTACTTC
size: many
V: TRBV28
D: .
length: 11
J: TRBJ2-7

CDR3: CASSPGTSGRAGTYNEQFF
DNA: TGTGCCAGCAGTCCAGGGACTAGCGGGAGGGCTGGAACCTACAATGAGCAGTTCTTC
size: many
V: TRBV28
D: TRBD2
length: 19
J: TRBJ2-1

CDR3: CASSQDVAGIYNEQFF
DNA: TGTGCCAGCAGCCAAGACGTGGCGGGAATTTACAATGAGCAGTTCTTC
size: many
V: TRBV3-1
D: .
length: 16
J: TRBJ2-1

CDR3: CANSSAASYEQYF
DNA: TGTGCCAACAGTTCGGCAGCCTCCTACGAGCAGTACTTC
size: .
V: TRBV2
D: .
length: 13
J: TRBJ2-7

CDR3: CASSYQTVGYTF
DNA: TGTGCCAGCAGTTATCAGACCGTTGGCTACACCTTC
size: many
V: TRBV28
D: .
length: 12
J: TRBJ1-2

CDR3: CATSRGERFDDSGNMETQYF
DNA: TGTGCCACCAGCAGAGGTGAGCGGTTTGATGATAGCGGGAATATGGAGACCCAGTACTTC
size: .
V: TRBV15
D: TRBD2
length: 20
J: TRBJ2-5

CDR3: CASSLSAGSEDTEAFF
DNA: TGTGCCAGCAGCTTATCAGCGGGGTCTGAGGACACTGAAGCTTTCTTT
size: many
V: TRBV7-2
D: .
length: 16
J: TRBJ1-1

CDR3: CASSAFSVDVGNTIYF
DNA: TGTGCCAGCAGTGCATTTTCTGTGGACGTTGGAAACACCATATATTTT
size: .
V: TRBV27
D: .
length: 16
J: TRBJ1-3

CDR3: CASSYSTANREDTDTQYF
DNA: TGTGCCAGCAGTTACTCTACCGCTAACCGGGAGGACACAGATACGCAGTATTTT
size: many
V: TRBV6-9
D: TRBD2
length: 18
J: TRBJ2-3

CDR3: CASSLERGTGYGYTF
DNA: TGTGCCAGCAGCTTAGAGCGCGGGACAGGCTATGGCTACACCTTC
size: few
V: TRBV7-9
D: TRBD1
length: 15
J: TRBJ1-2

CDR3: CASSLAVTGAYEQYF
DNA: TGTGCCAGCAGCTTAGCTGTGACAGGGGCCTACGAGCAGTACTTC
size: few
V: TRBV7-2
D: TRBD1
length: 15
J: TRBJ2-7

CDR3: CASSPYRDRVNTGNIQYF
DNA: TGTGCCAGCTCACCCTACCGGGACAGGGTTAATACCGGGAACATTCAGTACTTC
size: many
V: TRBV18
D: TRBD1
length: 18
J: TRBJ2-4

CDR3: CASSPTGARDEKLFF
DNA: TGTGCCAGCAGCCCGACCGGCGCCCGGGATGAAAAACTGTTTTTT
size: few
V: TRBV5-8
D: .
length: 15
J: TRBJ1-4

CDR3: CASSPDSLTDTQYF
DNA: TGTGCCAGCTCACCAGATAGTCTAACAGATACGCAGTATTTT
size: many
V: TRBV18
D: .
length: 14
J: TRBJ2-3

CDR3: CASSPQGTVFEGYTF
DNA: TGTGCCAGCAGCCCCCAGGGTACGGTGTTTGAAGGCTACACCTTC
size: few
V: TRBV9
D: .
length: 15
J: TRBJ1-2

CDR3: CASQLAGVGAYEQYF
DNA: TGTGCCAGCCAACTAGCGGGAGTGGGCGCCTACGAGCAGTACTTC
size: many
V: TRBV2
D: TRBD2
length: 15
J: TRBJ2-7